This is a list of T cell receptor beta chains from one sample in a study of CD8 T cells in ankylosing spondylitis. TCRdb itself ran the 5' RACE reads through MiXCR, one entry per CDR3 protein. Of 150,000 to 200,000 distinct CDR3 sequences in the sample, over 15% were seen once. Sequencing input: blood, either unsorted or a sorted T cell fraction (not recorded which). The receptors shown here come from a male donor aged 10-29 years with ankylosing spondylitis or in good health (not recorded which). Both conserved end residues are part of each CDR3. A D gene is named only where the DNA matches it firmly. A row's size may be missing; if present it is once, few, many or a size class.

many | TRBJ1-4 | TRBV3-1 | . | CASSPGTWELFF | TGTGCCAGCAGCCCAGGGACATGGGAACTGTTTTTT
many | TRBJ2-3 | TRBV7-8 | TRBD2 | CASSLGPAGGRDTQYF | TGTGCCAGCAGCTTAGGACCGGCGGGAGGGAGAGATACGCAGTATTTT
many | TRBJ1-2 | TRBV10-3 | . | CAITERQTSYGYTF | TGTGCCATCACGGAGAGACAGACAAGCTATGGCTACACCTTC
many | TRBJ2-1 | TRBV12-3/TRBV12-4 | TRBD2 | CASRGLAGAHEQFF | TGTGCCAGCAGGGGACTAGCGGGAGCCCATGAGCAGTTCTTC
many | TRBJ2-3 | TRBV7-9 | TRBD1 | CASSSTGANTDTQYF | TGTGCCAGCAGCTCGACAGGGGCCAACACAGATACGCAGTATTTT
many | TRBJ1-1 | TRBV29-1 | . | CSARIMNTEAFF | TGCAGCGCTCGGATCATGAACACTGAAGCTTTCTTT
many | TRBJ1-4 | TRBV28 | . | CASTVGGSKLFF | TGTGCCAGCACAGTTGGCGGTAGTAAACTGTTTTTT
many | TRBJ2-7 | TRBV27 | TRBD2 | CASSLLGLAGGSYEQYF | TGTGCCAGCAGTTTATTGGGCCTAGCGGGAGGCTCCTACGAGCAGTACTTC
many | TRBJ2-3 | TRBV28 | TRBD2 | CASSEPPQSGGTYTQYF | TGTGCCAGCAGTGAACCCCCTCAGTCGGGAGGGACTTATACGCAGTATTTT
many | TRBJ1-5 | TRBV28 | . | CASSLYQGNQPQHF | TGTGCCAGCAGTTTATACCAGGGGAATCAGCCCCAGCATTTT
many | TRBJ2-1 | TRBV24-1 | . | CATSDVQEQFF | TGTGCCACCAGTGATGTCCAGGAGCAGTTCTTC
. | TRBJ2-3 | TRBV2 | TRBD2 | CASSVWGGGPGGPSTDTQYF | TGTGCCAGCAGTGTCTGGGGGGGCGGCCCGGGAGGGCCCTCGACAGATACGCAGTATTTT
many | TRBJ2-1 | TRBV3-1 | TRBD2 | CASSQPLLAGADNEQFF | TGTGCCAGCAGCCAACCGTTACTAGCGGGAGCGGACAATGAGCAGTTCTTC
many | TRBJ1-2 | TRBV5-1 | . | CASSLTVGRGYGYTF | TGCGCCAGCAGCCTAACGGTGGGCAGGGGCTATGGCTACACCTTC
many | TRBJ2-4 | TRBV20-1 | . | CSISGTLF | TGCAGTATCTCCGGGACTCTCTTC
many | TRBJ1-6 | TRBV5-6 | . | CASSLKLSEGSPLHF | TGTGCCAGCAGCTTGAAGTTGAGCGAGGGGTCACCCCTCCACTTT
many | TRBJ1-2 | TRBV2 | . | CASSRVPGNYGYTF | TGTGCCAGCAGTCGCGTACCAGGGAACTATGGCTACACCTTC
many | TRBJ2-1 | TRBV12-3/TRBV12-4 | TRBD2 | CASRSGGSYNEQFF | TGTGCCAGCAGATCGGGGGGGTCCTACAATGAGCAGTTCTTC